The 3 T cell receptor beta chains listed next were all sequenced from one sample in a study of blood T cell repertoires in COVID-19 (dated by TCRdb to 2020 to 2021). Libraries were made using the immunoSEQ multiplex PCR assay. As stored in TCRdb, this immuneACCESS dataset retains in-frame rearrangements with V and J assigned. A fraction of the clones does not appear; measured against another copy, unresolved V genes explain less than half of the discrepancy, and the remainder lacks a known reason. Here the sample has approximately 260,000 clones; around 90% occur a single time. The ten biggest clones cover around 6% of the sample. The specimen sequenced was PBMCs or T cells enriched from blood (not recorded which). These receptors were obtained from a woman aged 25 to 39 with acute COVID-19.

The V and J genes are TRBV28 and TRBJ2-7; tentative D call: TRBD2 (6 bases). With 2 bases removed from V and 2 bases from J, the gap between germline ends came to 16 bases. Per germline, CDR1 MDHEN and CDR2 SYDVKM. This CDR3 has 16 residues. The CDR3 reads CASSLPNIGTPYEQYF. The CDR3 DNA reads as TGTGCCAGCAGTTTACCCAACATCGGGACTCCCTACGAGCAGTACTTC.

The V and J genes are TRBV5-4 and TRBJ2-1; D gene uncertain. The CDR3 has 11 amino acids. Trimming shortened V by 3 bases and J by 6 bases, and 4 bases separated the two germline ends. In germline, CDR1 is SGHNT, CDR2 YYREEE (reference sequence). The CDR3 here is CASSSGNEQFF. The DNA of the CDR3 is TGTGCCAGCAGCTCCGGCAATGAGCAGTTCTTC.

The chain uses TRBV6-5 and TRBJ2-7; TRBD2 agrees at 8 bases. Germline V gene data show CDR1 as MNHEY and CDR2 as SVGAGI. V was pared by 7 bases and J by 1 base, with 9 bases of the junction left unmatched. CDR3 length: 15 residues. Written as DNA, the CDR3 is TGTGCCAGCACCTTTACTAGCGGATCTTCCTACGAGCAGTACTTC. Protein sequence: CASTFTSGSSYEQYF.